This T cell receptor (beta chain) appears in the sequencing data of a study of regulatory T cells in long-lasting Graves disease. The time point is: newly diagnosed GD, antithyroid drugs for less than 3 months. PBMCs provided the RNA from which the TCR library was made. V lost 6 bases and J lost 6, with 23 bases in between. The CDR3 has 17 residues. Per the germline V gene, CDR1 is MNHEY and CDR2 is SMNVEV (reference sequence). Combining iRepertoire HTBI primers with Arm-PCR of CDR3 regions, the authors built TCR beta libraries. MiXCR, applied by TCRdb to the multiplex PCR reads, yields one record per CDR3 protein. The sample carries about 560,000 distinct CDR3 sequences, 15% to 20% recorded once. Whole-study findings and limits: It was in persistent disease that TRBV28, TRBJ1-2 and TRBJ2-5 were favored.

As concerns this clonotype: Its target is not known.

These data also featured in a second study, about T cells in Graves' hyperthyroidism and ophthalmopathy. That work states: First-round RT-PCR targeting the TCR CDR3 was performed with the HTBI primer set.

The TCR comes from a man between 18 and 29 years old with Graves disease. The gene calls are TRBV27 and TRBJ2-2; D possibly matches TRBD1 or TRBD2 (6 bases each). Sequencing used peripheral blood mononuclear cells (PBMCs), obtained at new diagnosis, from a patient treated with antithyroid drugs. CDR3: CASSLRGRGTYAGELFF. In DNA, the CDR3 is TGTGCCAGCAGCCTCAGGGGAAGGGGGACTTACGCCGGGGAGCTGTTTTTT.